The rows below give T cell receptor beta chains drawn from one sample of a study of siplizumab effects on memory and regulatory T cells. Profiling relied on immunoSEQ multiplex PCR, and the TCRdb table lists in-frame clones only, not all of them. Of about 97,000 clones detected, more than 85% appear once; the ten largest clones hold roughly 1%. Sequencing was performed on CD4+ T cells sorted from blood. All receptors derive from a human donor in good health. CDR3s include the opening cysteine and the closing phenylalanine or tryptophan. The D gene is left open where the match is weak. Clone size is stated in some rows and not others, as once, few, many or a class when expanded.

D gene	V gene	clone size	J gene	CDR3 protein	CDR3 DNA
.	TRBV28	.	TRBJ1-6	CASSALTGLNSPLHF	TGTGCCAGCAGTGCCCTGACGGGACTCAATTCACCCCTCCACTTT
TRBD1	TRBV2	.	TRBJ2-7	CASSERGGAEQYF	TGTGCCAGCAGTGAACGAGGGGGCGCGGAGCAGTACTTC
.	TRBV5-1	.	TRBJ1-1	CASSLGLQRRDTEAFF	TGCGCCAGCAGCTTGGGCCTACAGAGAAGGGACACTGAAGCTTTCTTT
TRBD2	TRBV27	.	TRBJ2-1	CASSFGTSGSNEQFF	TGTGCCAGCAGTTTTGGGACTAGCGGGAGCAATGAGCAGTTCTTC
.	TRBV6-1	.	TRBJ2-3	CASQLVGLPTDTQYF	TGTGCCAGCCAACTTGTTGGCCTGCCCACAGATACGCAGTATTTT
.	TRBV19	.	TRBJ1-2	CATRPGNDYGYTF	TGTGCCACTAGGCCGGGGAATGACTATGGCTACACCTTC
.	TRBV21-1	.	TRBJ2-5	CASSTLPRDRGQETQYF	TGTGCCAGCAGCACTCTCCCGAGGGACAGGGGACAAGAGACCCAGTACTTC
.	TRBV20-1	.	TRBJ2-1	CSARTALEQFF	TGCAGTGCTAGGACTGCCTTAGAGCAGTTCTTC
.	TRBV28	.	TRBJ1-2	CASNSQVRNGYTF	TGTGCCAGCAATTCCCAGGTACGGAATGGCTACACCTTC
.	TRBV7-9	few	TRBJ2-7	CASSLASSSYEQYF	TGTGCCAGCAGCTTAGCGTCGAGCTCCTACGAGCAGTACTTC
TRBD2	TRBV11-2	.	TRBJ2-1	CASSLDPRTSGRDNEQFF	TGTGCCAGCAGCTTAGACCCCCGGACTAGCGGGAGGGACAATGAGCAGTTCTTC
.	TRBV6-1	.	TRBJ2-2	CASVYLNRRTGELFF	TGTGCCAGCGTTTATCTGAACAGGAGGACCGGGGAGCTGTTTTTT
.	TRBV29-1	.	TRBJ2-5	CSVAGETQYF	TGCAGCGTTGCGGGGGAGACCCAGTACTTC
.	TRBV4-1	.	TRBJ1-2	CASSQNARGYTF	TGCGCCAGCAGCCAAAATGCCCGGGGCTACACCTTC
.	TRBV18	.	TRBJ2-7	CASSPVSRYEQYF	TGTGCCAGCTCACCTGTGTCTCGCTACGAGCAGTACTTC
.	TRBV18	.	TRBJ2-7	CASSPSPQGSYEQYF	TGTGCCAGCTCACCATCCCCACAGGGATCCTACGAGCAGTACTTC
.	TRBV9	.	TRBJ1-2	CASSVGGGPFYYGYTF	TGTGCCAGCAGCGTAGGTGGGGGGCCCTTTTACTATGGCTACACCTTC
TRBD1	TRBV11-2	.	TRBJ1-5	CASSSQGAGNQPQHF	TGTGCCAGCAGCTCACAGGGGGCTGGTAATCAGCCCCAGCATTTT
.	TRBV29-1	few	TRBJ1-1	CSVGGAEAFF	TGCAGCGTTGGGGGGGCTGAAGCTTTCTTT
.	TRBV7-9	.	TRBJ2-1	CASSLLGSSTGNEQFF	TGTGCCAGCAGCCTCTTGGGGTCCTCAACGGGAAATGAGCAGTTCTTC
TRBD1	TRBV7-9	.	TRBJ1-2	CASSPGTGSGGYTF	TGTGCCAGCAGCCCCGGGACAGGGTCGGGCGGCTACACCTTC
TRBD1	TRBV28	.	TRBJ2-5	CASRIAGTVETQYF	TGTGCCAGCAGGATAGCCGGGACAGTAGAGACCCAGTACTTC
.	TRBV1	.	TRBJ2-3	CTSSQGIQGAWTDTQYF	TGCACCAGCAGCCAGGGGATACAGGGGGCTTGGACAGATACGCAGTATTTT
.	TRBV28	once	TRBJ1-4	CASSLGGALNEKLFF	TGTGCCAGCAGTTTAGGCGGGGCACTTAACGAAAAACTGTTTTTT
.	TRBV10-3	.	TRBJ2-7	CAISESFPRTATYEQYF	TGTGCCATCAGTGAGAGTTTCCCCCGGACAGCCACCTACGAGCAGTACTTC
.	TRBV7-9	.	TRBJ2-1	CASSLEGGSSYNEQFF	TGTGCCAGCAGCTTAGAGGGGGGCAGCTCCTACAATGAGCAGTTCTTC
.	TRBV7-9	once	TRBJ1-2	CASSNLQKGGYGYTF	TGTGCCAGCAGCAACTTACAGAAGGGTGGCTATGGCTACACCTTC
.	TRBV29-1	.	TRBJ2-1	CSVGTRTLQFEQFF	TGCAGCGTTGGGACAAGAACCTTACAATTCGAGCAGTTCTTC
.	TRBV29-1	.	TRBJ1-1	CSFAGYTEAFF	TGCAGCTTCGCTGGGTACACTGAAGCTTTCTTT
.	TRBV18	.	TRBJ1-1	CASSPEPLREAFF	TGTGCCAGCTCACCAGAACCTTTAAGAGAAGCTTTCTTT
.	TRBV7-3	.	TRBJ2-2	CASSLRGTNTGELFF	TGTGCCAGCAGCTTACGGGGGACGAACACCGGGGAGCTGTTTTTT
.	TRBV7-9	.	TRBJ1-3	CASSLRGQAGNTIYF	TGTGCCAGCAGCCTCCGGGGCCAAGCTGGAAACACCATATATTTT
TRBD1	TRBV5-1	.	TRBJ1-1	CASSPGQGATNTEAFF	TGCGCCAGCAGCCCGGGACAGGGGGCGACGAACACTGAAGCTTTCTTT
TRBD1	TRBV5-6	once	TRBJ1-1	CASNRGDTEAFF	TGTGCCAGCAACAGGGGGGACACTGAAGCTTTCTTT
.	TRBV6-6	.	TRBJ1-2	CASTQQGFGYTF	TGTGCCAGTACTCAACAGGGATTTGGCTACACCTTC
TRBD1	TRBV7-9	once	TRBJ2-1	CASSLDRASYNEQFF	TGTGCCAGCAGCTTGGACAGGGCCTCATACAATGAGCAGTTCTTC
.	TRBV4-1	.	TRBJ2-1	CASSQLGTQLKGYNEQFF	TGCGCCAGCAGCCAACTAGGGACGCAACTCAAGGGGTACAATGAGCAGTTCTTC
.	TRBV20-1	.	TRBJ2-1	CSAGADNEQFF	TGCAGTGCTGGGGCGGATAATGAGCAGTTCTTC
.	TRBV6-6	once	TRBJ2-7	CASRSMDGRSYEQYF	TGTGCCAGCAGATCTATGGACGGAAGATCCTACGAGCAGTACTTC
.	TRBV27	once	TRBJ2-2	CASSLDTVTGELFF	TGTGCCAGCAGTTTGGATACAGTCACCGGGGAGCTGTTTTTT
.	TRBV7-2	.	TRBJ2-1	CASSLGPASYNEQFF	TGTGCCAGCAGCTTAGGCCCCGCCTCCTACAATGAGCAGTTCTTC
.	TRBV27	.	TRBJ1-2	CASSFYQDYGYTF	TGTGCCAGCAGTTTTTACCAGGACTATGGCTACACCTTC
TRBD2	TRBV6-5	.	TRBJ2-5	CASSYEGGPGEQYF	TGTGCCAGCAGTTATGAGGGAGGGCCGGGGGAGCAGTACTTC
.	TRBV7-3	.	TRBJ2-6	CASSLIGGTGANVLTF	TGTGCCAGCAGCTTAATAGGGGGTACTGGGGCCAACGTCCTGACTTTC
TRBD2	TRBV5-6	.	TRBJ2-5	CASSSLIAGGFQETQYF	TGTGCCAGCAGCTCCTTGATAGCGGGAGGGTTTCAAGAGACCCAGTACTTC
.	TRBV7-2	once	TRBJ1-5	CASSRAHLSNQPQHF	TGTGCCAGCAGCAGGGCCCACCTCAGCAATCAGCCCCAGCATTTT
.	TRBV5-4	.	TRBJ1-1	CASSFYSQNTEAFF	TGTGCCAGCAGCTTCTACAGCCAGAACACTGAAGCTTTCTTT
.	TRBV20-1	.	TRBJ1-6	CSARRQGIHF	TGCAGTGCTAGACGTCAGGGGATCCACTTT
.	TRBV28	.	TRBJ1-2	CASSLRVYGYTF	TGTGCCAGCAGTTTGAGGGTCTATGGCTACACCTTC
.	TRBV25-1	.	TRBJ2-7	CASSAVYEQYF	TGTGCCAGCAGTGCCGTATACGAGCAGTACTTC
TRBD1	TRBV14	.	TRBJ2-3	CASSRWGTGTDTQYF	TGTGCCAGCAGCCGCTGGGGGACAGGCACAGATACGCAGTATTTT
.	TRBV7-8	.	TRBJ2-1	CASSLGGYFDEQFF	TGTGCCAGCAGCTTAGGGGGTTACTTCGATGAGCAGTTCTTC
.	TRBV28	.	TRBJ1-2	CASSLGSLNYGYTF	TGTGCCAGCAGCCTCGGGAGTCTTAACTATGGCTACACCTTC
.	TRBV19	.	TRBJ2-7	CASTPTRGLGEQYF	TGTGCCAGTACCCCAACTAGGGGTCTAGGTGAGCAGTACTTC